This T cell receptor (beta chain) was obtained from a study of T-cell reconstitution after alpha-beta-depleted transplantation in children. Findings and limits, study-wide: In patients about two months after transplant, alpha-beta T cells reportedly arose from several hundred expanded graft clones.

Construction of the TCRbeta library involved unique molecular identifiers. TCRdb analysed the PCR reads with MiXCR anew, one entry per CDR3 protein. This sample has 600,000 to 800,000 distinct CDR3 sequences, with about an eighth found just once. Worth noting for this clonotype: The antigen is unknown.

Sequenced material: PBMCs, taken before TCRalphabeta/CD19-depleted stem cell transplant. The receptor's source is a girl aged 2-10 years with congenital amegakaryocytic thrombocytopenia, due to receive a stem cell transplant.

CDR3 coding DNA: TGTGCCAGTAGTATCATCCTGGGGGGCGAACAGCCCCAGCATTTT. Its protein product is CASSIILGGEQPQHF. The chain carries TRBV19 and TRBJ1-5, with D possibly TRBD1 on 6 matching bases. V was trimmed by 3 bases and J by 7 bases, leaving 16 bases between them. The CDR3 contains 15 residues. Germline lookup yields CDR1 LNHDA and CDR2 SQIVND (reference sequence). Filled out from reference TRBV19 and TRBJ1-5, the complete variable domain reads DGGITQSPKYLFRKEGQNVTLSCEQNLNHDAMYWYRQDPGQGLRLIYYSQIVNDFQKGDIAEGYSVSREKKESFPLTVTSAQKNPTAFYLCASSIILGGEQPQHFGDGTRLSIL.